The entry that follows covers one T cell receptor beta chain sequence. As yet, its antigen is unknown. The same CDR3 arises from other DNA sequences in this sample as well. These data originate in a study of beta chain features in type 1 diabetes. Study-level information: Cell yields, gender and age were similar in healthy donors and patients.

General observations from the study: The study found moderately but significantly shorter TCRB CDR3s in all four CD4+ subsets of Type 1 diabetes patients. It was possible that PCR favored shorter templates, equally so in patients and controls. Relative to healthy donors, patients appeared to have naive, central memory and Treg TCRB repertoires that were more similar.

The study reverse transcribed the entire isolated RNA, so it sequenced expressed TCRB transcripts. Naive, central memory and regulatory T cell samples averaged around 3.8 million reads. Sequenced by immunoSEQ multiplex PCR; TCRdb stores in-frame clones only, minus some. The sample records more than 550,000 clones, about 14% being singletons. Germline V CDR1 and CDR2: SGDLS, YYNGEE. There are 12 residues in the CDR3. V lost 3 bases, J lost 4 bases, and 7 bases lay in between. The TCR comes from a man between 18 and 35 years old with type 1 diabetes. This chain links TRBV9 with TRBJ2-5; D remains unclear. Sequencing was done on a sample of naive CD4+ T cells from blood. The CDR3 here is CASSETGETQYF. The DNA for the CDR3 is TGTGCCAGCAGCGAGACGGGAGAGACCCAGTACTTC.